The clone carrying this T cell receptor (beta chain) occurred many times. Its antigen is still unknown. The record originates from a study of breast tumors, draining lymph nodes, adjacent tissues. The CDR3 is made up of 15 amino acids. Germline lookup yields CDR1 MNHNS and CDR2 SASEGT. V was cut by 4 bases and J by 0 bases, with 10 bases left in between. Study results and limitations: Tumor T cell lymph node origin was a supported hypothesis, not proven. Luminal-like breast cancer showed significantly greater tumor-nontumor repertoire similarity than basal-like breast cancer did. Tumor repertoires ranked between lymph nodes and nontumor tissue in diversity, with V and J gene preferences.

MiXCR, applied by TCRdb to the multiplex PCR reads, yields one record per CDR3 protein. The sample has some 14,000 distinct CDR3 sequences, around 50% seen once. Sequenced sample: tumor-adjacent breast tissue. The source is a female donor with breast cancer. Some clones in this sample may be carry-over from other donors' samples. The V call is TRBV6-1, the J call TRBJ1-3; D not certain. CDR3 residues: CASSVDRFSGNTIYF. The CDR3 coding sequence is TGTGCCAGCAGTGTCGACCGGTTCTCTGGAAACACCATATATTTT.